A single sample is the source of the 15 T cell receptor beta chains below, sequenced in a study of T cell responses to AZD1222 COVID-19 vaccine. The assay was immunoSEQ multiplex PCR, and TCRdb's table has in-frame clones only and misses some. The repertoire consists of tens of thousands of clones, with around 80% occurring once and the leading ten covering about an eighth. Sequences were derived from peripheral blood, sampled on day 0 of AZD1222 vaccination. These receptors all stem from an adult in good health.

In this sample, this clone turned up once. The rearrangement uses TRBV10-3 and TRBJ1-1; tentative D call: TRBD1 (5 bases). V was trimmed by 7 bases and J by 1 base, leaving 13 bases between them. CDR1 is ENHRY, CDR2 SYGVKD, per germline. CDR3 length equals 14 residues. The CDR3: CAINQGNPNTEAFF. CDR3 bases: TGTGCCATCAATCAGGGAAATCCGAACACTGAAGCTTTCTTT.

The chain carries TRBV7-6 and TRBJ2-7; TRBD2 agrees at 7 bases. CDR1 is SGHVS and CDR2 is FNYEAQ in the germline V gene. J gave up 3 bases and V 3 bases, and 11 bases lay outside the gene matches. The CDR3 loop spans 16 amino acids. CDR3 nucleotide sequence: TGTGCCAGCAGCTTGCAGTCGACTAGCAGTTTCTACGAGCAGTACTTC. Its protein product is CASSLQSTSSFYEQYF. Supplemented by reference TRBV7-6 and TRBJ2-7, the full variable domain reads GAGVSQSPRYKVTKRGQDVALRCDPISGHVSLYWYRQALGQGPEFLTYFNYEAQQDKSGLPNDRFSAERPEGSISTLTIQRTEQRDSAMYRCASSLQSTSSFYEQYFGPGTRLTVT.

The chain employs TRBV7-2 and TRBJ2-7, with a tentative D call TRBD2 (5 bases). Per the germline V gene, CDR1 is SGHTA and CDR2 is FQGNSA. The CDR3 has 13 amino acids. Trimming took 3 bases from V and 4 from J, leaving 10 bases between them. CDR3 nucleotides: TGTGCCAGCAGCTTCGAGCGGCAATACGAGCAGTACTTC. Translation: CASSFERQYEQYF.

This clone was observed a handful of times. This sequence joins TRBV6-5 and TRBJ2-7; 9 bases line up with TRBD2. This CDR3 has 13 amino acids. Trimming took 9 bases from V and 4 from J; bases not matched to a gene: 7. Germline V gene sequence: CDR1 MNHEY, CDR2 SVGAGI. This chain's CDR3 is CASVSGGGYEQYF. The CDR3 nucleotides are TGTGCCAGTGTTAGCGGGGGTGGATACGAGCAGTACTTC.

This clone was seen only once. V is TRBV10-3 and J is TRBJ1-1; tentatively, D is TRBD1 (5 bases). The CDR3 consists of 16 residues. V was trimmed by 4 bases and J by 4 bases, leaving 19 bases between them. Germline V gives CDR1 ENHRY, CDR2 SYGVKD. The CDR3 loop is CAISGGTAVESTEAFF. The CDR3 nucleotides read TGTGCCATCAGTGGTGGGACCGCGGTGGAGAGCACTGAAGCTTTCTTT.

The V call is TRBV7-8, the J call TRBJ1-5; D gene unclear. CDR1 SGHVS and CDR2 FQNEAQ come from the germline V gene. The CDR3 is made up of 14 amino acids. V dropped 3 bases and J dropped 0 bases, with 6 bases sitting between them. The CDR3 spells CASSLQTSNQPQHF. DNA of the CDR3: TGTGCCAGCAGCTTGCAGACTAGCAATCAGCCCCAGCATTTT.

The rearrangement joins TRBV2 to TRBJ1-4; 9 nucleotides agree with TRBD1. J was trimmed by 6 bases and V by 5 bases; bases with no gene match: 4. In germline, CDR1 is SNHLY, CDR2 FYNNEI. The CDR3 spans 14 residues. The CDR3 DNA sequence: TGTGCCAGCAGTTCAACAGGGGGCGATGAAAAACTGTTTTTT. Translated, it gives CASSSTGGDEKLFF.

The chain links TRBV30 to TRBJ1-3; TRBD1 matches 7 bases. There are 14 residues in the CDR3. J gave up 0 bases and V 4 bases, and 3 bases lay outside the gene matches. Germline values: CDR1 GTSNPN, CDR2 SVGIG (reference sequence). The DNA of the CDR3 is TGTGCCTGGACCGGGACAGTCTCTGGAAACACCATATATTTT. As protein: CAWTGTVSGNTIYF.

The rearrangement links TRBV27 to TRBJ1-2, with 8 bases that match TRBD1. With V trimmed by 3 bases and J by 0 bases, 3 bases remained unmatched. Germline CDR1 reads MNHEY; CDR2 reads SMNVEV (reference sequence). The CDR3 length is 15 residues. The CDR3 DNA reads TGTGCCAGCAGTTTGGGGACAGGAACTAACTATGGCTACACCTTC. It translates to CASSLGTGTNYGYTF.

This clone appeared a few times. V is TRBV18 and J is TRBJ1-1; weak D call: TRBD1 (6 bases). The CDR3 totals 14 residues. CDR1 and CDR2 from the germline V gene are KGHSH and LQKENI. V dropped 3 bases and J dropped 5 bases, with 13 bases sitting between them. The CDR3 protein is CASSPNLGGTEAFF. CDR3 DNA: TGTGCCAGCTCACCGAATCTAGGGGGAACTGAAGCTTTCTTT.

The gene calls are TRBV19 and TRBJ2-2; possibly TRBD2 for D (5 bases). The CDR3 has 15 residues. V dropped 7 bases and J dropped 0 bases, with 12 bases sitting between them. The germline V gene has CDR1 LNHDA and CDR2 SQIVND (reference sequence). The CDR3: CASTRARSNTGELFF. In DNA form, the CDR3 reads TGTGCCAGTACGAGGGCCCGTTCGAACACCGGGGAGCTGTTTTTT.

V and J are TRBV28 and TRBJ1-2; 7 nucleotides match TRBD1. There are 15 residues in the CDR3. V was pared by 6 bases and J by 7 bases, with 14 bases of the junction left unmatched. Germline CDR1 is MDHEN and CDR2 is SYDVKM. CDR3 loop: CASSYQHRGGSGYTF. DNA of the CDR3: TGTGCCAGCAGCTACCAACACAGGGGAGGAAGTGGCTACACCTTC.

This clone came up once. V gene TRBV6-1 combines with J gene TRBJ2-3; 11 nucleotides agree with TRBD2. J was trimmed by 2 bases and V by 0 bases; bases with no gene match: 4. Germline CDR1 MNHNS, CDR2 SASEGT. The CDR3 covers 17 residues. CDR3 amino acids: CASSEALAGGDTDTQYF. The DNA for the CDR3 is TGTGCCAGCAGTGAAGCGCTAGCGGGGGGCGACACAGATACGCAGTATTTT.

The genes are TRBV27 and TRBJ1-1; no definite D call. Germline loops: CDR1 MNHEY, CDR2 SMNVEV (reference sequence). The V and J ends lost 3 bases and 0 bases respectively, with 5 bases between them. There are 13 residues in the CDR3. CDR3 coding DNA: TGTGCCAGCAGTTTTATGGTGAACACTGAAGCTTTCTTT. Its translation: CASSFMVNTEAFF.

J is TRBJ2-5 and V is TRBV11-2, with D possibly being TRBD1 or TRBD2 (6 bases each). Trimming pared 8 bases from V and 4 bases from J, leaving 14 bases between. The length of the CDR3 is 13 residues. Germline V gives CDR1 SGHAT, CDR2 FQNNGV. The CDR3 spells CASSPGAPETQYF. The DNA of the CDR3 is TGTGCCAGCTCTCCGGGGGCCCCAGAGACCCAGTACTTC. The whole variable domain, filled in from reference TRBV11-2 and TRBJ2-5, reads EAGVAQSPRYKIIEKRQSVAFWCNPISGHATLYWYQQILGQGPKLLIQFQNNGVVDDSQLPKDRFSAERLKGVDSTLKIQPAKLEDSAVYLCASSPGAPETQYFGPGTRLLVL.